The entry below describes one TCR beta chain. TCRdb re-derived calls from the 5' RACE reads in MiXCR, one entry per CDR3 protein. The sample comprises 200,000 to 300,000 distinct CDR3 sequences, approximately 7.3% of which are singletons, and roughly 5% rests with the top ten. The CDR3 is made up of 17 amino acids. Trimming pared 3 bases from V and 3 bases from J, leaving 21 bases between. This entry is derived from a study of identical twins. Donors were all healthy Caucasians. The same sample was also studied in work on yellow fever vaccine responses in identical twins.

The sample was CD8+ T cells sorted from blood. The chain couples TRBV12-3 or TRBV12-4 to TRBJ2-7, with D maybe TRBD2 (6 bases). The sequence derives from a woman between 18 and 29 years old in good health. CDR3 amino acids: CASSLSPGSLGRYEQYF. CDR3 DNA: TGTGCCAGCAGTTTGTCCCCCGGGAGTCTGGGACGCTACGAGCAGTACTTC.